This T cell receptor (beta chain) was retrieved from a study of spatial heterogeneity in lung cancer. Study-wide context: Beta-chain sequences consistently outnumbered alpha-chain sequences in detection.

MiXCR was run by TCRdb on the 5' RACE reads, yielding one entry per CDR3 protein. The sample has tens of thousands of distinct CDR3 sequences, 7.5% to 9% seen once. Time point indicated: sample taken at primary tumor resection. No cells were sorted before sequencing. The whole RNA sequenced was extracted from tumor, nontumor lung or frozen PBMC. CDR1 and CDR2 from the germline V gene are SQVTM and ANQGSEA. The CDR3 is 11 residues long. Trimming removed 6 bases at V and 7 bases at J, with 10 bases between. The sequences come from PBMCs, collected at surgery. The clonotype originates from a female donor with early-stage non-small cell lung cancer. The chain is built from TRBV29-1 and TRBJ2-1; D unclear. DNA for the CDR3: TGCAGCGTGAGAGGTGGAAATGAGCAGTTCTTC. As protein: CSVRGGNEQFF.